Listed below are T cell receptor beta chains from one sample, sequenced in a study of CD8 T cells in Susac syndrome. TCRdb recomputed calls from the immunoSEQ multiplex PCR reads with MiXCR, one row per CDR3 protein. Here the sample spans about 120,000 distinct CDR3 sequences, approximately 96% being singletons. Sequencing input: CD4+ T cells from PBMCs. These receptors all come from a human donor with Susac syndrome. Each CDR3 is given with its conserved first and last residue. D genes are given only for firm matches. A row's size may be missing; if present it is once, few, many or a size class.

clone_size	v_call	j_call	d_call	cdr3_aa	cdr3_nt
-	TRBV12-3/TRBV12-4	TRBJ2-1	TRBD2	CASSFGGASVNEQFF	TGTGCCAGCAGTTTCGGGGGGGCTAGCGTCAATGAGCAGTTCTTC
few	TRBV30	TRBJ1-1	-	CAWSVLTDEAFF	TGTGCCTGGAGTGTACTGACGGATGAAGCTTTCTTT
-	TRBV11-2	TRBJ2-5	-	CASSPLGLRETQYF	TGTGCCAGCAGCCCCCTCGGGCTCCGAGAGACCCAGTACTTC
-	TRBV10-3	TRBJ1-2	-	CASFGQGDYGYTF	TGTGCCTCCTTCGGGCAGGGAGACTATGGCTACACCTTC
-	TRBV15	TRBJ2-7	-	CATSPDGYYEQYF	TGTGCCACCAGCCCGGACGGCTACTACGAGCAGTACTTC
-	TRBV27	TRBJ2-2	-	CACRGTSGELFF	TGTGCGTGTAGGGGGACCTCCGGGGAGCTGTTTTTT
-	TRBV29-1	TRBJ2-7	-	CSARTGMPYEQYF	TGCAGCGCAAGAACAGGGATGCCCTACGAGCAGTACTTC
-	TRBV29-1	TRBJ1-2	-	CSVQRTADGYTF	TGCAGCGTTCAGAGGACAGCCGATGGCTACACCTTC
-	TRBV10-2	TRBJ2-3	TRBD2	CASSESMAGGPTDTQYF	TGCGCCAGCAGTGAGTCGATGGCGGGAGGACCCACAGATACGCAGTATTTT
-	TRBV20-1	TRBJ2-1	TRBD2	CSAQRREGRNEQFF	TGCAGTGCCCAGAGGCGGGAGGGCCGCAATGAGCAGTTCTTC